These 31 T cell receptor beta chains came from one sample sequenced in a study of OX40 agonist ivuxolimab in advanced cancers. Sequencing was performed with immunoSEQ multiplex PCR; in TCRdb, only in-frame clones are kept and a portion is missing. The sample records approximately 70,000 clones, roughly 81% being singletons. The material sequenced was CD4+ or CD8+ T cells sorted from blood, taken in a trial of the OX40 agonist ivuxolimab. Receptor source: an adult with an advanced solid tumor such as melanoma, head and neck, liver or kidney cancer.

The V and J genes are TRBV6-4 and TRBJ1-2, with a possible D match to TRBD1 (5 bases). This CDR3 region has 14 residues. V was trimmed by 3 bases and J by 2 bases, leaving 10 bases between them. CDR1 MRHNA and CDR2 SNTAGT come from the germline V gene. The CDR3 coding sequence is TGTGCCAGCAGTGATGGGGGTTCCAACTATGGCTACACCTTC. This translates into CASSDGGSNYGYTF.

The CDR3 nucleotides are TGTGCCATCAGTGCCGGAAGGGCTTTTATAAGGAATGAGCAGTTCTTC. Translation: CAISAGRAFIRNEQFF. V usage is TRBV10-3 and J usage is TRBJ2-1; D remains unclear. The CDR3 has 16 residues. The germline V gene has CDR1 ENHRY and CDR2 SYGVKD. Deletions cut 4 bases from V and 7 bases from J, with 20 bases between.

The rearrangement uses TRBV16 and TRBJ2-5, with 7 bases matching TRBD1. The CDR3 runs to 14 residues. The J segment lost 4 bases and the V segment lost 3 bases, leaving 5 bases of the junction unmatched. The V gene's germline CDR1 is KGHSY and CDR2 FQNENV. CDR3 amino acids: CASSHESGGETQYF. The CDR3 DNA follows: TGTGCCAGCAGCCACGAATCAGGGGGAGAGACCCAGTACTTC. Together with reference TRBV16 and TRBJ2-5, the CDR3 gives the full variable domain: GEEVAQTPKHLVRGEGQKAKLYCAPIKGHSYVFWYQQVLKNEFKFLISFQNENVFDETGMPKERFSAKCLPNSPCSLEIQATKLEDSAVYFCASSHESGGETQYFGPGTRLLVL.

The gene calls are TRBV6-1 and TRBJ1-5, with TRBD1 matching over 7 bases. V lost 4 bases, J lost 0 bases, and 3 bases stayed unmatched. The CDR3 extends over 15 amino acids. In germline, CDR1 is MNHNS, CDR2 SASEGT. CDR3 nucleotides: TGTGCCAGCAGTGCCGGGACAGATAGCAATCAGCCCCAGCATTTT. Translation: CASSAGTDSNQPQHF.

The CDR3 protein is CASRRGGGGWHEQFF. The CDR3, as DNA: TGTGCCAGCCGCCGAGGAGGTGGGGGTTGGCATGAGCAGTTCTTC. This chain connects TRBV25-1 to TRBJ2-1; D may match TRBD1 or TRBD2 (5 bases each). The CDR3 runs 15 residues. The V gene lost 8 bases and the J gene lost 8 bases, with 22 bases spanning the gap. Germline assignment: CDR1 MGHDK and CDR2 SYGVNS.

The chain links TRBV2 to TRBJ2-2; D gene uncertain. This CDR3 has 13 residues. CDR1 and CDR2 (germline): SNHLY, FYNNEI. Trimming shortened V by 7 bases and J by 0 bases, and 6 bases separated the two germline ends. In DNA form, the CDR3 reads TGTGCCAGCACCCTAGCGAACACCGGGGAGCTGTTTTTT. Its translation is CASTLANTGELFF.

The CDR3 DNA reads TGCGCCAGCAGCCTGGGGAGGGATGCGAACACCGGGGAGCTGTTTTTT. Translation: CASSLGRDANTGELFF. J is TRBJ2-2 and V is TRBV5-1, with 7 bases lining up with TRBD2. Germline V lookup: CDR1 SGHRS, CDR2 YFSETQ. This CDR3 has 16 amino acids. Trimming cost V 4 bases and J 0 bases; bases outside gene matches: 6.

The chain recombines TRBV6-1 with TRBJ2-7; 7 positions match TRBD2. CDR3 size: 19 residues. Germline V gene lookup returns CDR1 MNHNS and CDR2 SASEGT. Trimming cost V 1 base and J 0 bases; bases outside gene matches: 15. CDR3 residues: CASSEVFFGFAGASYEQYF. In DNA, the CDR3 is TGTGCCAGCAGTGAAGTATTTTTTGGATTTGCGGGAGCCTCCTACGAGCAGTACTTC.

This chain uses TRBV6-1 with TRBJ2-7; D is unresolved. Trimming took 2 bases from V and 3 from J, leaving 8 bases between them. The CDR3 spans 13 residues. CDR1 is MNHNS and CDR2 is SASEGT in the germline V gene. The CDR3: CASSEMEDYEQYF. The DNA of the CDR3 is TGTGCCAGCAGTGAAATGGAAGACTACGAGCAGTACTTC.

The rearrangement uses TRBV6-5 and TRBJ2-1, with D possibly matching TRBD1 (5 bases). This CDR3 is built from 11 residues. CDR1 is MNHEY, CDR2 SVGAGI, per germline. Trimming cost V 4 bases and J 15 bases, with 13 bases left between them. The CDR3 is CASSSGASLFF. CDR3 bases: TGTGCCAGCAGTTCTGGGGCTAGTCTGTTCTTC.

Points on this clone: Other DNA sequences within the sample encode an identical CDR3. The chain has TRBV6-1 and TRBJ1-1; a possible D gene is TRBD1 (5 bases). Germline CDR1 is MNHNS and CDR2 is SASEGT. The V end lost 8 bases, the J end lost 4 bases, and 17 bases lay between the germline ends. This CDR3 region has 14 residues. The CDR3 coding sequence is TGTGCCAGCTCTTTAGATAGGGGTTCCACTGAAGCTTTCTTT. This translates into CASSLDRGSTEAFF.

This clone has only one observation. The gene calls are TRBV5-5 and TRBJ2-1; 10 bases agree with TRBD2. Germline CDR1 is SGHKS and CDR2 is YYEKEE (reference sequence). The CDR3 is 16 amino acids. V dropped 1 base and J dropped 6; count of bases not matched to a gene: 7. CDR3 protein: CASSLWLAGVGNEQFF. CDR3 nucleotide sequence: TGTGCCAGCAGCTTGTGGCTAGCGGGGGTGGGCAATGAGCAGTTCTTC.

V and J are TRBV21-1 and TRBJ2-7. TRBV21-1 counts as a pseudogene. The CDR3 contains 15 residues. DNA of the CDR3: TGTGCCAGCAGCATACCTCCCGGGCCCTTCTACGAGCAGTACTTC. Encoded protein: CASSIPPGPFYEQYF.

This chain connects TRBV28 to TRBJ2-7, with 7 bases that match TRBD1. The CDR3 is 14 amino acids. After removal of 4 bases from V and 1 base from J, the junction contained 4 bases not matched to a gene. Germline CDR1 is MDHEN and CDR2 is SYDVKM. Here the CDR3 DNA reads TGTGCCAGCAGTTCGGGACAGATGTCCTACGAGCAGTACTTC. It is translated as CASSSGQMSYEQYF. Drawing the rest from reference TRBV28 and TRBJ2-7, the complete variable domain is DVKVTQSSRYLVKRTGEKVFLECVQDMDHENMFWYRQDPGLGLRLIYFSYDVKMKEKGDIPEGYSVSREKKERFSLILESASTNQTSMYLCASSSGQMSYEQYFGPGTRLTVT.

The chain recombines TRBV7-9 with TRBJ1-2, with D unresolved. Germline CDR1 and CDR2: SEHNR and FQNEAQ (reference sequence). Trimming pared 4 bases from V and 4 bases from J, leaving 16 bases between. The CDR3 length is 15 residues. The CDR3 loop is CASSSSEIPFYGYTF. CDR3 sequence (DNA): TGTGCCAGCAGCTCCTCAGAGATCCCCTTCTATGGCTACACCTTC.

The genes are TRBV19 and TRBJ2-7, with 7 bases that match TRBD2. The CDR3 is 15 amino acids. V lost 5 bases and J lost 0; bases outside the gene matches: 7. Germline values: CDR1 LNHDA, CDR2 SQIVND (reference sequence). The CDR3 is CASSSSGASSYEQYF. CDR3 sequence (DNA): TGTGCCAGTAGTTCTAGCGGCGCGAGCTCCTACGAGCAGTACTTC.

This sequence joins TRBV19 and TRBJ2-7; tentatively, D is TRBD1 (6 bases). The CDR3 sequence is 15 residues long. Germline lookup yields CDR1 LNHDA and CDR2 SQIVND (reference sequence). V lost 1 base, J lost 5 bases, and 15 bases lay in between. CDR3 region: CASSIGGRGADEQYF. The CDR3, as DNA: TGTGCCAGTAGTATAGGGGGCAGGGGCGCAGACGAGCAGTACTTC.

CDR3 sequence reads: CASSWGGLARDEQFF. In nucleotides, the CDR3 is TGCGCCAGCAGCTGGGGGGGACTAGCTAGAGATGAGCAGTTCTTC. The genes are TRBV5-1 and TRBJ2-1, with 9 bases fitting TRBD2. V dropped 3 bases and J dropped 8; count of bases not matched to a gene: 9. Germline V gene data show CDR1 as SGHRS and CDR2 as YFSETQ. The CDR3 spans 15 residues.

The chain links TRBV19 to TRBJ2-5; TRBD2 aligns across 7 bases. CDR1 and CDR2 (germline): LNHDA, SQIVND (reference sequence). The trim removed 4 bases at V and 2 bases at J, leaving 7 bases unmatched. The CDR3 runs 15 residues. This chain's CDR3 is CASSTVPGGQETQYF. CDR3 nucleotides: TGTGCCAGTAGTACCGTACCGGGGGGACAAGAGACCCAGTACTTC.

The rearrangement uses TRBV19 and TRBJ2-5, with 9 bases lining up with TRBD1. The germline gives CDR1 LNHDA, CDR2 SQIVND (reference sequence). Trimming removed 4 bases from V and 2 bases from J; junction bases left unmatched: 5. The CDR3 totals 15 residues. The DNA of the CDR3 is TGTGCCAGTAGTACCGGGACAGGGATTCAAGAGACCCAGTACTTC. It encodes CASSTGTGIQETQYF. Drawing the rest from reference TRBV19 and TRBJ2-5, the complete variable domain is DGGITQSPKYLFRKEGQNVTLSCEQNLNHDAMYWYRQDPGQGLRLIYYSQIVNDFQKGDIAEGYSVSREKKESFPLTVTSAQKNPTAFYLCASSTGTGIQETQYFGPGTRLLVL.

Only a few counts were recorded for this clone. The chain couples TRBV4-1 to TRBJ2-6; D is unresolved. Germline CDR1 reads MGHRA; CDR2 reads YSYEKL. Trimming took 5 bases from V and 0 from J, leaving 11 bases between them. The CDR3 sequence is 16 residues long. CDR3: CASSEGRSSGANVLTF. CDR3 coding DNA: TGCGCCAGCAGCGAAGGACGGTCCTCTGGGGCCAACGTCCTGACTTTC.

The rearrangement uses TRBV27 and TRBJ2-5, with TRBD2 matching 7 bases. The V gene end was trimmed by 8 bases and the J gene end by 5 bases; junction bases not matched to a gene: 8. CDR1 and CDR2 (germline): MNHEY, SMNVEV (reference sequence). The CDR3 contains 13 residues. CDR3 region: CASSPGGWETQYF. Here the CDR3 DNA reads TGTGCCAGCTCTCCGGGGGGATGGGAGACCCAGTACTTC.

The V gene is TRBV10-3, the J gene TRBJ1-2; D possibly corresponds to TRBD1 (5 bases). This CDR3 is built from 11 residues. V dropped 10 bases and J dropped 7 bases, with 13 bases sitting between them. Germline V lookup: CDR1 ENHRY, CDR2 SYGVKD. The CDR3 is CATGGEGGYTF. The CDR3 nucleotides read TGTGCCACCGGAGGGGAGGGTGGCTACACCTTC.

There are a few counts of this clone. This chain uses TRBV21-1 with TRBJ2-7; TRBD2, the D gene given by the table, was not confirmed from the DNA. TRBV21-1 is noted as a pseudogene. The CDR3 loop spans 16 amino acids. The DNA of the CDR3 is TGTGCCAGCAGCAAAGGGGCCCTAGCGGGAGAAAGTGAGCAGTACTTC. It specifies CASSKGALAGESEQYF.

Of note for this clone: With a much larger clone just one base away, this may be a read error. For the CDR3, the DNA is TGTGCCAGCAGCTTAGGGGACGAGCAGTACTTC. Its protein product is CASSLGDEQYF. This chain connects TRBV11-2 to TRBJ2-7; no definite D call. The ends were cut back, 1 base at V and 5 bases at J, with 3 bases in the middle. This CDR3 is built from 11 residues. Germline V gives CDR1 SGHAT, CDR2 FQNNGV.

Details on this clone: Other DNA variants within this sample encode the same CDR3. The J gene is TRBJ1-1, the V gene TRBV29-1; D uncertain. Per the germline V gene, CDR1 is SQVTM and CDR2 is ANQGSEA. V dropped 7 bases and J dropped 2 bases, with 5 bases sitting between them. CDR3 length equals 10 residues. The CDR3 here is CSALNTEAFF. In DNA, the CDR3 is TGCAGCGCGTTAAACACTGAAGCTTTCTTT.

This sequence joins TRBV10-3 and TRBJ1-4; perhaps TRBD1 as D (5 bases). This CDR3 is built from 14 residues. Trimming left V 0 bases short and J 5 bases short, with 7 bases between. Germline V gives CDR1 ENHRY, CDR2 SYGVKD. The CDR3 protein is CAISESRGNEKLFF. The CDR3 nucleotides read TGTGCCATCAGTGAGTCGCGGGGCAATGAAAAACTGTTTTTT.

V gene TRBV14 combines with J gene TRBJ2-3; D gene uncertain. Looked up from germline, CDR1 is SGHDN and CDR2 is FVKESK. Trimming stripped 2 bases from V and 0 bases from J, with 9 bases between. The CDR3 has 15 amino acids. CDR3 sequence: CASSQQLTSTDTQYF. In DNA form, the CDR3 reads TGTGCCAGCAGCCAACAGCTCACCAGCACAGATACGCAGTATTTT.

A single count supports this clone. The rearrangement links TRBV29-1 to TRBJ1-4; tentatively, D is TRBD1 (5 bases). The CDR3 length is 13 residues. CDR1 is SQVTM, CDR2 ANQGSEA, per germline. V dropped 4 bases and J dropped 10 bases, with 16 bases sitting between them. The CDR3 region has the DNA TGCAGCGTTGCCTACCGACAGTCGGGAAAACTGTTTTTT. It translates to CSVAYRQSGKLFF.

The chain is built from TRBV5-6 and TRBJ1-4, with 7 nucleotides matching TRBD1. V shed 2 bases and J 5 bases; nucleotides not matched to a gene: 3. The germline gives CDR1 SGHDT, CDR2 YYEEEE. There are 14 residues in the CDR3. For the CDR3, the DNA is TGTGCCAGCAGCTTTAGGGGGCCGAATGAAAAACTGTTTTTT. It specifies CASSFRGPNEKLFF.

This CDR3 reads CASSPAGLNTEAFF. CDR3 coding DNA: TGTGCCAGCAGCCCAGCAGGGCTGAACACTGAAGCTTTCTTT. The genes are TRBV11-3 and TRBJ1-1; D is possibly TRBD1 (5 bases). The length of the CDR3 is 14 residues. The V end was cut by 5 bases, the J end by 0 bases, with 10 bases between. Germline V gene data show CDR1 as SGHNT and CDR2 as YENEEA.